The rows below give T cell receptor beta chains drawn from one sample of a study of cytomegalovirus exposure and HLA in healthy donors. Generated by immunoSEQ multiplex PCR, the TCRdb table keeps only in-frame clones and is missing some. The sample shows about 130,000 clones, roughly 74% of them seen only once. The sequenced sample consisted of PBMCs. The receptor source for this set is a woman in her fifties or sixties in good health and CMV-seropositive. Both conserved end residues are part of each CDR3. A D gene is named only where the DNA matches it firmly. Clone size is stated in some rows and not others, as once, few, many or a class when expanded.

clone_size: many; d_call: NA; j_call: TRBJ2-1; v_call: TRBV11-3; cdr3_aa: CASTDPGAYNEQFF; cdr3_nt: TGTGCCAGCACCGATCCGGGAGCATACAATGAGCAGTTCTTC
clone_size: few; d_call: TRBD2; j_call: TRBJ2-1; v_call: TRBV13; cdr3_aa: CASSLAQRGVPLEQFF; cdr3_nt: TGTGCCAGCAGCTTAGCTCAGCGGGGGGTTCCCCTCGAGCAGTTCTTC
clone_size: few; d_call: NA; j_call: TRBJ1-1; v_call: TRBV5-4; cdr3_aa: CASSFGGETEAFF; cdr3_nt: TGTGCCAGCAGCTTTGGGGGGGAAACTGAAGCTTTCTTT
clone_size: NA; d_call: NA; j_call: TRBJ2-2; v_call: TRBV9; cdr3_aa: CASSPLTGTGELFF; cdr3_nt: TGTGCCAGCAGCCCCTTGACAGGCACCGGGGAGCTGTTTTTT
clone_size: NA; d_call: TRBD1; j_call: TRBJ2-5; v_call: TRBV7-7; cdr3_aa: CASSGWTGSGTQETQYF; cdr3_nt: TGTGCCAGCAGCGGTTGGACAGGGAGCGGAACCCAAGAGACCCAGTACTTC
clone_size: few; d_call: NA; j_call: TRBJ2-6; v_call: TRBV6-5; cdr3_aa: CAIKGSSGANVLTF; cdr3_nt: TGTGCCATCAAAGGGAGCTCTGGGGCCAACGTCCTGACTTTC
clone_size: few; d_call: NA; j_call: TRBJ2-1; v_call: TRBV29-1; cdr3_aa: CSIPESSYNEQFF; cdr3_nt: TGCAGCATCCCCGAGAGCTCCTACAATGAGCAGTTCTTC
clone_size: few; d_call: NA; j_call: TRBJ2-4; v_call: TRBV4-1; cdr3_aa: CASSQEPDTNIQYF; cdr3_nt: TGCGCCAGCAGCCAAGAACCGGACACCAACATTCAGTACTTC
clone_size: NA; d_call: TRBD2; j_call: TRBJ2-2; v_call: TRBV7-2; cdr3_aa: CASSSLAGGAYTGELFF; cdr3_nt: TGTGCCAGCAGCTCACTAGCGGGGGGGGCCTACACCGGGGAGCTGTTTTTT
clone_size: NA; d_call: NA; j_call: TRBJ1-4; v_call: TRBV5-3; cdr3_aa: CARSCDRSTNEKLFF; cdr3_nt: TGTGCCAGAAGCTGCGACAGATCAACTAATGAAAAACTGTTTTTT
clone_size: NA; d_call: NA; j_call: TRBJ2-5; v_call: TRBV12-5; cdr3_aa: CASAGEGVVETQYF; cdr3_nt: TGTGCTAGTGCCGGGGAGGGGGTAGTGGAGACCCAGTACTTC
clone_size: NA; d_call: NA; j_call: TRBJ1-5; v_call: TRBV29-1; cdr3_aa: CSVGGTSGDQPQHF; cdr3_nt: TGCAGCGTGGGGGGAACTAGTGGCGATCAGCCCCAGCATTTT
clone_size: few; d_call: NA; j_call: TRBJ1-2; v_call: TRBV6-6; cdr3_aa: CASSQERGSVTF; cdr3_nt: TGTGCCAGCTCACAGGAGCGGGGATCGGTAACCTTC
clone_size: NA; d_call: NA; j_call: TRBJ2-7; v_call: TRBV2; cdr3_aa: CASSDGGDEQYF; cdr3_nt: TGTGCCAGCAGTGACGGAGGGGACGAGCAGTACTTC
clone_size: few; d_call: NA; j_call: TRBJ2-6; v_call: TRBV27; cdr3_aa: CASGAGRSSGANVLTF; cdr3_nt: TGTGCCAGCGGGGCGGGACGGAGTTCTGGGGCCAACGTCCTGACTTTC
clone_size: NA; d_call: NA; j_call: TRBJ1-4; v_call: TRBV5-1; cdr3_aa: CASSLSANEKLFF; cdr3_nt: TGCGCCAGCAGCTTGTCGGCTAATGAAAAACTGTTTTTT
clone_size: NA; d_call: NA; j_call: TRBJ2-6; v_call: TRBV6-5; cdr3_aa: CASTGGPGANVLTF; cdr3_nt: TGTGCCAGCACCGGGGGTCCTGGGGCCAACGTCCTGACTTTC
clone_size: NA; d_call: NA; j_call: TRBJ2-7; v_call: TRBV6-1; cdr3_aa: CASSELPYYEQYF; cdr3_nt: TGTGCCAGCAGTGAACTCCCTTACTACGAGCAGTACTTC
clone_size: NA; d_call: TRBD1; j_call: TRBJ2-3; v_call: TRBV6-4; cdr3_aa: CASSDGTGGNTQYF; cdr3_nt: TGTGCCAGCAGTGACGGGACAGGGGGCAATACGCAGTATTTT
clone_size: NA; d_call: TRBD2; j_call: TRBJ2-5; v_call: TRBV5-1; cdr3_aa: CASSRSGTSGVETQYF; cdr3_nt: TGCGCCAGCAGCCGCTCCGGGACTAGCGGGGTAGAGACCCAGTACTTC
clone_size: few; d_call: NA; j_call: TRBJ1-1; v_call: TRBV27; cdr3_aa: CASSTDRNTEAFF; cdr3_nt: TGTGCCAGCAGTACAGACAGGAACACTGAAGCTTTCTTT
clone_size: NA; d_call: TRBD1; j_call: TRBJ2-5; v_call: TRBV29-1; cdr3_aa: CSGATGVEETQYF; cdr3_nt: TGCAGCGGCGCGACAGGGGTGGAGGAGACCCAGTACTTC
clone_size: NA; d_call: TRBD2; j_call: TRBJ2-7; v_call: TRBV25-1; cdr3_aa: CASSEGGKTASYEQYF; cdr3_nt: TGTGCCAGCAGTGAGGGGGGGAAAACGGCCTCCTACGAGCAGTACTTC
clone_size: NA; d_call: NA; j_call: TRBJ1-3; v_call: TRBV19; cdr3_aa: CASWPRESGNTIYF; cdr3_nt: TGTGCCAGTTGGCCCCGGGAATCTGGAAACACCATATATTTT
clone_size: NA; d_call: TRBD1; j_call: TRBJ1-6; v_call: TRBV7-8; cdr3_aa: CASSQRTVGTGYSPLHF; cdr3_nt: TGTGCCAGCAGCCAACGCACGGTCGGGACAGGGTATTCACCCCTCCACTTT
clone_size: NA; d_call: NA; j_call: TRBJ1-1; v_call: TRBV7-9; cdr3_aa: CASSTGLTEAFF; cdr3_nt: TGTGCCAGCAGTACAGGGCTCACTGAAGCTTTCTTT
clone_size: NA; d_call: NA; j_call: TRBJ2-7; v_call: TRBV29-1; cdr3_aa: CSVGARTRGYEQYF; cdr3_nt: TGCAGCGTAGGTGCTCGGACAAGGGGCTACGAGCAGTACTTC
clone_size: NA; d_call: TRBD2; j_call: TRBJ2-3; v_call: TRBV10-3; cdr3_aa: CAISGLAGAADTQYF; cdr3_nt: TGTGCCATCAGTGGACTAGCGGGGGCGGCAGATACGCAGTATTTT
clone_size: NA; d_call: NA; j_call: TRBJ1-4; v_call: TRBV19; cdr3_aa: CASSSGDREKLFF; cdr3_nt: TGTGCCAGTAGTTCGGGGGATCGGGAAAAACTGTTTTTT
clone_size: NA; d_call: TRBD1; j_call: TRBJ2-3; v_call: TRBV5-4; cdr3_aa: CASSFYRGTQYF; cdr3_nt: TGTGCCAGCAGCTTTTACAGGGGGACGCAGTATTTT
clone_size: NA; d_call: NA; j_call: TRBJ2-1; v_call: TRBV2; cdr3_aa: CASSRSLYEQFF; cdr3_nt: TGTGCCAGCTCGAGATCTCTGTATGAGCAGTTCTTC
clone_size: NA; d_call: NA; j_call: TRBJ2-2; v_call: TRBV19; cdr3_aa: CATSTQGGRLFF; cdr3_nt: TGTGCCACCTCGACACAGGGGGGGAGGCTGTTTTTT
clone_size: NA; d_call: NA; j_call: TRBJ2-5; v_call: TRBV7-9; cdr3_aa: CASSLGSGRETQYF; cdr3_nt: TGTGCCAGCAGCTTAGGGAGCGGCCGAGAGACCCAGTACTTC
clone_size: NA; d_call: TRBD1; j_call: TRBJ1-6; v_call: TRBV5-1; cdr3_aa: CASRLTDRVDSPLHF; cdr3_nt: TGCGCCAGCAGGTTGACGGACAGGGTTGACTCACCCCTCCACTTT
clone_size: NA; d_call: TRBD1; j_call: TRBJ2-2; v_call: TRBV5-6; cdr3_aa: CASSLGGTAYTGELFF; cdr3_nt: TGTGCCAGCAGCTTGGGGGGGACAGCCTACACCGGGGAGCTGTTTTTT
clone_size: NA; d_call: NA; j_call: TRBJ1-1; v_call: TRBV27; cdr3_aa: CASSFREGTEAFF; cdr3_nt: TGTGCCAGCTCATTCAGGGAGGGGACTGAAGCTTTCTTT
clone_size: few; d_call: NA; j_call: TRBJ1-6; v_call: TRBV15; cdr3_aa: CATSSDNRQPRLLNSPLHF; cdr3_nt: TGTGCCACCAGCAGTGATAATCGACAGCCTAGATTACTTAATTCACCCCTCCACTTT
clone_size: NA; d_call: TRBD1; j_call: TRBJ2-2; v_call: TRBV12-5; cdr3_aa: CASGPTGERYTGELFF; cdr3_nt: TGTGCTAGTGGTCCGACAGGGGAGCGGTACACCGGGGAGCTGTTTTTT
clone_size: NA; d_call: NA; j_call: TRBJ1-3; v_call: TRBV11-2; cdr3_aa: CASSLVPGGSGNTIYF; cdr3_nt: TGTGCCAGCAGCTTAGTTCCCGGAGGCTCTGGAAACACCATATATTTT
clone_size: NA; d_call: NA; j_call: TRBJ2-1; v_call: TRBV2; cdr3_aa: CASTDSSSYNEQFF; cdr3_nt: TGTGCCAGCACCGACTCTAGCTCCTACAATGAGCAGTTCTTC
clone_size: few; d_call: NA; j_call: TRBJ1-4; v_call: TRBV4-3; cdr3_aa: CASSQDTGSGEKLFF; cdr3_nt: TGCGCCAGCAGCCAAGATACGGGGTCGGGTGAAAAACTGTTTTTT
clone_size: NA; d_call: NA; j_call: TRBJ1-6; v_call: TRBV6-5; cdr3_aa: CASSFETGALSPLHF; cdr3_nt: TGTGCCAGCAGTTTTGAGACAGGAGCCTTATCACCCCTCCACTTT
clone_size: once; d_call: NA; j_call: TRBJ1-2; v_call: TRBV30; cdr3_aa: CAWTPFGNYGYTF; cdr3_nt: TGTGCCTGGACCCCATTCGGGAACTATGGCTACACCTTC
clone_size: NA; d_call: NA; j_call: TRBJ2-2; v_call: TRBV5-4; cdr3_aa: CASSRGGAESTGELFF; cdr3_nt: TGTGCCAGCAGCCGGGGCGGGGCAGAAAGCACCGGGGAGCTGTTTTTT
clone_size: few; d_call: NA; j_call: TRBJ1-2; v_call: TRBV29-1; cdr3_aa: CSVSDSYYGYTF; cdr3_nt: TGCAGCGTCTCGGACAGTTACTATGGCTACACCTTC
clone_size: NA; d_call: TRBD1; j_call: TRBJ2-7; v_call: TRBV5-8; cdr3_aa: CASSSGQGPYEQYF; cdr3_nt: TGTGCCAGCAGCTCCGGACAGGGACCCTACGAGCAGTACTTC
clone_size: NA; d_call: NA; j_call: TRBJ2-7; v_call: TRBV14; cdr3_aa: CASSNYDSYEQYF; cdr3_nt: TGTGCCAGCAGCAATTACGACAGCTACGAGCAGTACTTC
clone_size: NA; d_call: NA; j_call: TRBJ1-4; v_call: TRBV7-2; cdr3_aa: CASSPVTTNEKLFF; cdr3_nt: TGTGCCAGCAGCCCCGTTACAACTAATGAAAAACTGTTTTTT
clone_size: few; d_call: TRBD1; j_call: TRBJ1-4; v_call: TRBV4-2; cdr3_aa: CASSQATGGVAKEKLFF; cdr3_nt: TGTGCCAGCAGCCAAGCGACAGGGGGCGTTGCGAAGGAAAAACTGTTTTTT
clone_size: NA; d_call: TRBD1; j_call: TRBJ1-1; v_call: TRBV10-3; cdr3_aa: CAISAGTGTEAFF; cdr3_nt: TGTGCCATCAGTGCTGGGACAGGCACTGAAGCTTTCTTT